The rows below give T cell receptor beta chains drawn from one sample of a study of blood T cell repertoires in COVID-19. The method was immunoSEQ multiplex PCR; TCRdb's version includes in-frame clones alone and lacks a portion of them. The sample consists of 130,000 to 150,000 clones, 65% to 85% of them appearing once. Material: peripheral blood. These receptors were taken from a man aged 60 to 69 with active or convalescent COVID-19. Each CDR3 is given with its conserved first and last residue. D genes are given only for firm matches. Size is stated for part of the rows, as once, few or many counts, or as a class when the clone is expanded.

j_call d_call v_call clone_size cdr3_aa cdr3_nt
TRBJ2-6 - TRBV9 - CASGTFGSGANVLTF TGTGCCAGCGGTACTTTCGGCTCTGGGGCCAACGTCCTGACTTTC
TRBJ1-3 - TRBV18 - CASSPRQFSTGRDGNTIYF TGTGCCAGCTCACCCCGGCAGTTCAGTACAGGGAGAGATGGAAACACCATATATTTT
TRBJ2-2 TRBD2 TRBV5-6 - CASSLGLAGVTGELFF TGTGCCAGCAGCTTGGGGCTAGCGGGAGTCACCGGGGAGCTGTTTTTT
TRBJ2-3 - TRBV3-1/TRBV3-2 - CASSLRLADTQYF TGTGCCAGCAGCTTGAGGTTGGCGGATACGCAGTATTTT
TRBJ2-1 - TRBV29-1 few CSALPYSSSGRWKDNEQFF TGCAGCGCCCTTCCATACAGTTCTAGTGGGAGATGGAAGGACAATGAGCAGTTCTTC
TRBJ2-5 TRBD1 TRBV6-1 few CASSVERGLGQETQYF TGTGCCAGCAGTGTAGAAAGGGGGCTGGGGCAAGAGACCCAGTACTTC
TRBJ2-1 - TRBV5-4 - CASSSASYNEQFF TGTGCCAGCAGCTCCGCCAGCTACAATGAGCAGTTCTTC
TRBJ2-7 - TRBV6-2/TRBV6-3 few CASSSTSNEQYF TGTGCCAGCAGTTCGACTAGTAACGAGCAGTACTTC
TRBJ2-7 - TRBV2 once CASSEAGLLYEQYF TGTGCCAGCAGTGAAGCGGGACTTCTCTACGAGCAGTACTTC
TRBJ2-2 - TRBV29-1 few CSVYITGELFF TGCAGCGTTTATATCACCGGGGAGCTGTTTTTT
TRBJ2-1 - TRBV5-1 - CASSDPDRVNAYNEQFF TGCGCCAGCAGCGACCCGGATCGGGTGAACGCCTACAATGAGCAGTTCTTC
TRBJ2-3 - TRBV11-1 - CASSLGLATDTQYF TGTGCCAGCAGCTTAGGGTTAGCGACAGATACGCAGTATTTT
TRBJ1-2 - TRBV7-3 - CASSLIPGDGGYTF TGTGCCAGCAGCTTAATCCCAGGGGACGGGGGCTACACCTTC
TRBJ1-2 TRBD1 TRBV14 - CASSREQGHGGYTF TGTGCCAGCAGCCGCGAACAGGGGCACGGTGGCTACACCTTC
TRBJ2-5 TRBD2 TRBV20-1 once CSASPSVGGRSETQYF TGCAGTGCTAGTCCCTCTGTTGGCGGGAGATCGGAGACCCAGTACTTC
TRBJ2-6 - TRBV9 - CASSVAGAPRRANVLTF TGTGCCAGCAGCGTAGCAGGGGCACCCCGTAGGGCCAACGTCCTGACTTTC
TRBJ1-1 - TRBV7-8 - CASSLARTPPEAFF TGTGCCAGCAGCTTAGCCCGGACACCACCTGAAGCTTTCTTT
TRBJ1-1 - TRBV20-1 - CSAPVNTEAFF TGCAGTGCTCCCGTGAACACTGAAGCTTTCTTT
TRBJ2-1 - TRBV3-1/TRBV3-2 - CASSPQSRGTFKFF TGTGCCAGCAGTCCCCAATCAAGAGGAACTTTCAAGTTCTTC